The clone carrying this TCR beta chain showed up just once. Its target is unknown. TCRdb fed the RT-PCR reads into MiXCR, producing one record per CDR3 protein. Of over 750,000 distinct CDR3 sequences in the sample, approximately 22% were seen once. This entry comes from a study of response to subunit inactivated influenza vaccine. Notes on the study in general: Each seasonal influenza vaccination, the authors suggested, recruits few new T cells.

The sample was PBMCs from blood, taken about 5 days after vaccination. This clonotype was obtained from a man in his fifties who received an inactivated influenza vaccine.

The CDR3 region is CASSFRRSAQGSYEQYF. The DNA for the CDR3 is TGTGCCAGCAGTTTTCGAAGGTCAGCACAGGGCTCCTACGAGCAGTACTTC. The V and J genes are TRBV28 and TRBJ2-7, with D possibly TRBD1 on 6 matching bases. CDR1 and CDR2 (germline): MDHEN, SYDVKM. This CDR3 is 17 amino acids long. The V end was cut by 3 bases, the J end by 0 bases, with 18 bases between.